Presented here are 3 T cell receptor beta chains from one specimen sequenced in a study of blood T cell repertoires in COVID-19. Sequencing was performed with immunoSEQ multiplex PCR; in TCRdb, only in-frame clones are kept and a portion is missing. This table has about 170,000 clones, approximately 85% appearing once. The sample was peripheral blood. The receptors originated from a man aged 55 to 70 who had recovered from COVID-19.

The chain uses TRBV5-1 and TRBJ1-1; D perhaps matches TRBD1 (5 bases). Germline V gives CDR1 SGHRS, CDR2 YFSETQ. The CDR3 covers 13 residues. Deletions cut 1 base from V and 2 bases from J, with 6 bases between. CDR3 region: CASSLQGNTEAFF. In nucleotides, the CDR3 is TGCGCCAGCAGCTTGCAGGGAAACACTGAAGCTTTCTTT. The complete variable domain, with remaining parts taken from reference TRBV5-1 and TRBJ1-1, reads KAGVTQTPRYLIKTRGQQVTLSCSPISGHRSVSWYQQTPGQGLQFLFEYFSETQRNKGNFPGRFSGRQFSNSRSEMNVSTLELGDSALYLCASSLQGNTEAFFGQGTRLTVV.

CDR3 sequence reads: CASSPGTGAGELFF. The CDR3 DNA follows: TGTGCCAGCAGCCCCGGGACAGGAGCCGGGGAGCTGTTTTTT. The chain is built from TRBV11-3 and TRBJ2-2; 8 positions match TRBD1. Losses at the gene ends were 5 bases for V and 6 bases for J; bases not matched to a gene: 5. There are 14 residues in the CDR3. Germline CDR1 and CDR2: SGHNT and YENEEA.

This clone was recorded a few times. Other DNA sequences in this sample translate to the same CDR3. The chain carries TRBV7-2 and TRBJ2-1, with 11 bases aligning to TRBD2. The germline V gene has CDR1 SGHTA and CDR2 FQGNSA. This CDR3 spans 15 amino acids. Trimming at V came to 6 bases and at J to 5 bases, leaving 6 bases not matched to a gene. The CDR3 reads CASRSTSGGNNEQFF. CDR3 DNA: TGTGCCAGCAGATCTACTAGCGGGGGAAACAATGAGCAGTTCTTC. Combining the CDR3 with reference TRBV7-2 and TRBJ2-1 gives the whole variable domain GAGVSQSPSNKVTEKGKDVELRCDPISGHTALYWYRQSLGQGLEFLIYFQGNSAPDKSGLPSDRFSAERTGGSVSTLTIQRTQQEDSAVYLCASRSTSGGNNEQFFGPGTRLTVL.